This is a list of T cell receptor beta chains from one sample in a study of CXCR3-negative and CXCR3-positive naive CD8 T cells. TCRdb re-called the 5' RACE reads; every CDR3 protein appears as one record, without DNA. Recorded for this sample: roughly 40,000 distinct CDR3 sequences. The sample comprised naive CXCR3- CD8+ T cells from blood. These receptor sequences come from a human donor in good health. Some clones in this sample may be carry-over from other donors' samples. The CDR3 runs from the conserved cysteine through the conserved F or W.

>TRBJ2-3|TRBV18
CASSPEGLGDTQYF
>TRBJ1-1|TRBV28
CASSFPGTGANTEAFF
>TRBJ2-7|TRBV12-3/TRBV12-4
CASSLGAYEQYF
>TRBJ2-1|TRBV4-3
CASSQVLGAGNNEQFF
>TRBJ2-1|TRBV7-2
CASSFGGGGYEQFF
>TRBJ2-1|TRBV21-1
CASSKAEGGFYNEQFF
>TRBJ2-3|TRBV20-1
CSARRFKRDPTDTQYF
>TRBJ2-7|TRBV29-1
CSVVGGAGEQYF
>TRBJ2-5|TRBV4-2
CASSQGGPEVGTQYF
>TRBJ1-2|TRBV20-1
CSAKRVYGYTF
>TRBJ1-1|TRBV28
CASTLGGFTEAFF
>TRBJ2-2|TRBV13
CASSSQTGDPGELFF
>TRBJ2-5|TRBV20-1
CSAGPGLAFETQYF
>TRBJ2-1|TRBV9
CASSLRQWGINEQFF
>TRBJ2-3|TRBV20-1
CSAATGIRSDTQYF
>TRBJ2-3|TRBV28
CASSLDPSGASTDTQYF
>TRBJ2-6|TRBV7-6
CASKTDFGANVLTF
>TRBJ2-1|TRBV5-5
CASSQGQVDLSEQFF
>TRBJ1-1|TRBV5-1
CASSLDVGAEAFF
>TRBJ2-7|TRBV27
CASSLGQGDYEQYF
>TRBJ2-5|TRBV15
CATSRGAGETQYF
>TRBJ2-7|TRBV21-1
CASARGAESYEQYF
>TRBJ2-7|TRBV28
CASSVQISYEQYF
>TRBJ2-1|TRBV5-1
CASSSAVGQEWYEQFF
>TRBJ2-3|TRBV12-3/TRBV12-4
CASSLDAESTDTQYF
>TRBJ2-7|TRBV3-1
CASTQEGSIYEQYF
>TRBJ1-5|TRBV10-3
CAISGDRVNQPQHF
>TRBJ2-7|TRBV29-1
CSVGQGVIYEQYF
>TRBJ2-7|TRBV29-1
CSVETGGTSGYEQYF
>TRBJ2-7|TRBV7-9
CASSSRDNRTSYEQYF
>TRBJ1-1|TRBV7-6
CASSLAGRGTTEAFF
>TRBJ2-1|TRBV28
CASSFIQSAEQFF
>TRBJ2-7|TRBV27
CASSLTSGVYEQYF
>TRBJ2-3|TRBV7-2
CASSLDSGSPTDTQYF
>TRBJ2-5|TRBV10-2
CASSEGYRSPETQYF
>TRBJ2-1|TRBV24-1
CATSDLYSVRNEQFF
>TRBJ2-7|TRBV28
CASSLLTGTLSYEQYF
>TRBJ2-1|TRBV21-1
CASSRTLAESSYNEQFF
>TRBJ2-7|TRBV29-1
CSAYDWRGSSYEQYF
>TRBJ2-1|TRBV28
CASSLWGAATYNEQFF